The source of this T cell receptor (beta chain) is a study of blood T cell repertoires in COVID-19. Study-wide background: PBMCs, B-cell-depleted T cells, or T cells were the source of the cDNA or gDNA that made up the material.

Per the authors' pipeline: Estimation of nucleated cell counts was performed using reference gene primer amplification. Generated by immunoSEQ multiplex PCR, the TCRdb table keeps only in-frame clones and is missing some. The DNA was the basis for D and trimming; V, J and clone size are from that table. The repertoire holds 150,000 to 200,000 clones, with roughly 80% as singletons. The V segment lost 2 bases and the J segment 6 bases; nucleotides outside the gene matches: 12. Germline-derived CDR1 and CDR2 are LGHNA and YSLEER. This CDR3 has 17 amino acids. The material sequenced was peripheral blood. This sequence was found in a woman aged 80 or older with acute or convalescent COVID-19. The chain uses TRBV4-3 and TRBJ1-4, with TRBD1 identical over 7 bases. CDR3 in DNA: TGCGCCAGCAGCCAATCCCCGGCCGGGACAGACCATGAAAAACTGTTTTTT. This codes for CASSQSPAGTDHEKLFF.